One T cell receptor (beta chain) is described in this entry. The authors' processing: Amplification from reference gene primers served as the basis for estimated nucleated cell counts. Assay: immunoSEQ multiplex PCR; the TCRdb copy retains only in-frame clones and omits some. The DNA gave D and trimming, while V, J and clone size come from that table. This table has under 300,000 clones, about 90% appearing once. Seattle patients were enrolled during active infection and followed longitudinally. This specimen belongs to a study of blood T cell repertoires in COVID-19. Background on the study: Acute-phase and convalescent COVID-19 samples originated in the United States, Italy and Spain. PBMCs, B-cell-depleted T cells, or T cells were the source of the cDNA or gDNA that made up the material.

The clonotype originates from a woman younger than 45 with COVID-19, enrolled during active disease. Source material: peripheral blood.

CDR3 DNA sequence: TGTGCCAGCAGCTTACTCTTTGTTCGCGGGACAGGGGGTACTGAAGCTTTCTTT. Protein: CASSLLFVRGTGGTEAFF. The chain carries TRBV7-9 and TRBJ1-1, with 11 bases matching TRBD1. V dropped 2 bases and J dropped 5; count of bases not matched to a gene: 13. Germline V lookup: CDR1 SEHNR, CDR2 FQNEAQ (reference sequence). This CDR3 region has 18 residues.